These T cell receptor beta chains were read from a single sample in a study of T cells in Graves' hyperthyroidism and ophthalmopathy. TCRdb re-analysed the multiplex PCR reads in MiXCR, keeping a single row per CDR3 protein. The data contain about 340,000 distinct CDR3 sequences, 21% of them singletons. Input material: blood. The source of these receptors is a woman between 50 and 59 years old with Graves' hyperthyroidism. The CDR3 runs from the conserved cysteine through the conserved F or W. The D gene is left open where the match is weak. The size of a clone is reported for some rows only, either as once, few or many, or as a class for expanded clones.

J,size,V,D,DNA,CDR3
TRBJ1-4,few,TRBV12-3/TRBV12-4,NA,TGTGCCAGCAGTTTAACTACAGATGAAAAACTGTTTTTT,CASSLTTDEKLFF
TRBJ1-2,many,TRBV28,NA,TGTGCCAGCAGTTTATATGCAGGGGGCTACACCTTC,CASSLYAGGYTF
TRBJ2-7,NA,TRBV7-8,TRBD2,TGTGCCAGCAGCCCGACTCGCGGGAGGGTTGAAGGAACCTACGAGCAGTACTTC,CASSPTRGRVEGTYEQYF
TRBJ1-3,NA,TRBV7-9,NA,TGTGCCAGCAGCTTAAGATCCCCGGGACGAGGTGGAAACACCATATATTTT,CASSLRSPGRGGNTIYF
TRBJ2-1,NA,TRBV19,TRBD2,TGTGCCAGTAGTATCGGGGAGCGGGAGGGGGTCCATGAGCAGTTCTTC,CASSIGEREGVHEQFF
TRBJ1-2,NA,TRBV4-1,NA,TGCGCCAGCAGCATAATCTCAGGGTCGGGCGGCTACACCTTC,CASSIISGSGGYTF
TRBJ1-1,many,TRBV20-1,NA,TGCAGTGCTAGAGGGACTAACACTGAAGCTTTCTTT,CSARGTNTEAFF
TRBJ2-6,many,TRBV5-8,NA,TGTGCCAGCAGCTCGGCTGGGGCCAACGTCCTGACTTTC,CASSSAGANVLTF
TRBJ2-3,many,TRBV28,NA,TGTGCCAGCAGCGGAATGGCCCCTAATACGCAGTATTTT,CASSGMAPNTQYF
TRBJ2-4,many,TRBV30,TRBD1,TGTGCCTGGAGCGGGACAGGATTGTACATTCAGTACTTC,CAWSGTGLYIQYF
TRBJ1-2,many,TRBV30,NA,TGTGCCTGGAGCTCCGCACGGGGCCTTAACTATGGCTACACCTTC,CAWSSARGLNYGYTF
TRBJ2-7,many,TRBV28,TRBD1,TGTGCCAGCAGGGGTTGGTCAGGGGGCTCCTACGAGCAGTACTTC,CASRGWSGGSYEQYF
TRBJ1-6,few,TRBV15,NA,TGTGCCACCAGCAGAGACGGCAGGAGGATTTCACCCCTCCACTTT,CATSRDGRRISPLHF
TRBJ2-7,few,TRBV28,NA,TGTGCCAGCAGCCACCCGAAGGGAAGAGGAGCCTACGAGCAGTACTTC,CASSHPKGRGAYEQYF
TRBJ1-4,NA,TRBV4-2,TRBD1,TGTGCCAGCAGCCATGGGGGGGGACAGGGTGATGAAAAACTGTTTTTT,CASSHGGGQGDEKLFF
TRBJ2-1,NA,TRBV24-1,NA,TGTGCCACCAGTGGGTTTACGGGACCTTTATGGGATGAGCAGTTCTTC,CATSGFTGPLWDEQFF
TRBJ2-2,few,TRBV7-8,NA,TGTGCCAGCAGGGTGATAACGAACACCGGGGAGCTGTTTTTT,CASRVITNTGELFF
TRBJ2-1,many,TRBV20-1,NA,TGCAGTGCTAGGCCCAGCCAAAATGAGCAGTTCTTC,CSARPSQNEQFF
TRBJ1-5,NA,TRBV24-1,TRBD1,TGTGCCACCAGTGACTCAGGGGGCGGTCAGCCCCAGCATTTT,CATSDSGGGQPQHF
TRBJ2-7,few,TRBV5-1,TRBD1,TGCGCCAGCAGCTCGGTGGGACAGGGGGCGCTTGAGCAGTACTTC,CASSSVGQGALEQYF
TRBJ2-1,NA,TRBV7-9,NA,TGTGCCAGCAGCCCTACAGGCGGTCTGGATGAGCAGTTCTTC,CASSPTGGLDEQFF
TRBJ2-3,many,TRBV18,NA,TGTGCCAGCTCACCATTGGACTCACGCACAGATACGCAGTATTTT,CASSPLDSRTDTQYF
TRBJ1-2,NA,TRBV18,TRBD1,TGTGCCAGCTCACCGCAGGGACAGGTGATGGCCTATGGCTACACCTTC,CASSPQGQVMAYGYTF
TRBJ1-6,many,TRBV12-3/TRBV12-4,NA,TGTGCCAGCAGTGCAGGGGAAAATTCACCCCTCCACTTT,CASSAGENSPLHF
TRBJ2-7,many,TRBV6-1,NA,TGTGCCAGCAGCGACGCGCCCTACGAGCAGTACTTC,CASSDAPYEQYF
TRBJ2-3,NA,TRBV5-1,TRBD1,TGCGCCAGCAGCTTGCGGACAGGGCGGACAGATACGCAGTATTTT,CASSLRTGRTDTQYF
TRBJ2-5,many,TRBV20-1,NA,TGCAGTGCTAGCCCCCAAGAGACCCAGTACTTC,CSASPQETQYF
TRBJ2-1,many,TRBV28,NA,TGTGCCAGCAGTTCCGACTGGAATGAGCAGTTCTTC,CASSSDWNEQFF
TRBJ1-1,NA,TRBV19,NA,TGTGCCAGCGATGGGGGTTCGGGCACTGAAGCTTTCTTT,CASDGGSGTEAFF
TRBJ1-1,many,TRBV7-3,NA,TGTGCCAGCAGCCTTAACTTGATGACTGAAGCTTTCTTT,CASSLNLMTEAFF
TRBJ2-2,many,TRBV12-3/TRBV12-4,NA,TGTGCCAGCAGTTTCAAGTCGGACACCGGGGAGCTGTTTTTT,CASSFKSDTGELFF
TRBJ2-1,many,TRBV6-5,TRBD1,TGTGCCAGCAGTTACGACAGGGGGCGGGACAATGAGCAGTTCTTC,CASSYDRGRDNEQFF
TRBJ2-3,NA,TRBV11-2,NA,TGTGCCAGCATCGGGAGTCGAGGAGATACGCAGTATTTT,CASIGSRGDTQYF
TRBJ2-1,NA,TRBV19,TRBD1,TGTGCCAGTAGTATCTCCGGGACAGGGGGCAATGAGCAGTTCTTC,CASSISGTGGNEQFF
TRBJ1-5,many,TRBV20-1,TRBD1,TGCAGTGCTAGCCAGGGGGGCTTACCCAATCAGCCCCAGCATTTT,CSASQGGLPNQPQHF
TRBJ1-5,many,TRBV6-2/TRBV6-3,TRBD1,TGTGCCAGCAGGAGACAGGGACTCAATCAGCCCCAGCATTTT,CASRRQGLNQPQHF
TRBJ2-7,NA,TRBV6-2/TRBV6-3,TRBD2,TGTGCCAGCAGTGACATAGCGGGAGGGATCTCCTACGAGCAGTACTTC,CASSDIAGGISYEQYF
TRBJ2-3,few,TRBV6-1,TRBD2,TGTGCCAGCAGATACCGGGGAGCGGGGGCTACAGATACGCAGTATTTT,CASRYRGAGATDTQYF
TRBJ2-7,many,TRBV27,NA,TGTGCCAGCAGTTCGGGTCGAGCCTACGAGCAGTACTTC,CASSSGRAYEQYF